This TCR beta chain was sequenced during a study of vaccination and CD4 T cells after COVID-19. Study context: Vaccinees got either two BNT162b2 doses or two mRNA-1273 doses. Study-wide results and limits: The median proportion of reactive clones detected only post-vaccination in convalescent patients was around 86%.

TCRdb reanalysed the PCR reads using MiXCR and keeps one entry per CDR3 protein. The repertoire holds 30,000 or so distinct CDR3 sequences, with approximately 49% as singletons. Time point noted: late sampling 161 to 241 days after vaccination in a few convalescent patients. With respect to this clonotype: What it binds is unknown.

The CDR3 has 14 amino acids. The V gene's germline CDR1 is SGHVS and CDR2 FNYEAQ. Deletions cut 1 base from V and 3 bases from J, with 7 bases between. The sample in question was CD4+ T cells from blood, obtained about 7 months after SARS-CoV-2 vaccination. The clonotype originates from a human donor who had recovered from COVID-19. This chain joins TRBV7-6 and TRBJ1-3; the D gene is possibly TRBD1 (5 bases). The CDR3 DNA sequence: TGTGCCAGCAGCTTAGGGGGGAGTGGAAACACCATATATTTT. It specifies CASSLGGSGNTIYF.